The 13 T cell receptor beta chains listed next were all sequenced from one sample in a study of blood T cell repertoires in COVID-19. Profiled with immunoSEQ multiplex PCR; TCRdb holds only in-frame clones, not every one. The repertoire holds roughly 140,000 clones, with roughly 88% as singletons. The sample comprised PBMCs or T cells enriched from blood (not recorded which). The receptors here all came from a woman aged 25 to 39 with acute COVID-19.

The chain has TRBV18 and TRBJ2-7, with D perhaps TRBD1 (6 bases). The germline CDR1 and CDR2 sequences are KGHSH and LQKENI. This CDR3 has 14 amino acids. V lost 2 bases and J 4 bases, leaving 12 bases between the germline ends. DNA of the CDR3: TGTGCCAGCTCACCATTTGAGGGGGTTTACGAGCAGTACTTC. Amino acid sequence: CASSPFEGVYEQYF.

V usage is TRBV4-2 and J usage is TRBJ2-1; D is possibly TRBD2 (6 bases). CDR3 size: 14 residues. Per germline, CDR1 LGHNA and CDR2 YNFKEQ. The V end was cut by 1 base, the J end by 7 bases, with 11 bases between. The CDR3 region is CASSQVGGRNEQFF. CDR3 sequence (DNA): TGTGCCAGCAGCCAAGTAGGAGGGAGGAATGAGCAGTTCTTC.

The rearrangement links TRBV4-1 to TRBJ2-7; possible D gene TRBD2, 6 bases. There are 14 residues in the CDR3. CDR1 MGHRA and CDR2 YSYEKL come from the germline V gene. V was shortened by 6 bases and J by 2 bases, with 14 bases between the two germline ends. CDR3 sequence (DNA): TGCGCCAGCAGGCGACTAGAACTAACCTACGAGCAGTACTTC. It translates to CASRRLELTYEQYF.

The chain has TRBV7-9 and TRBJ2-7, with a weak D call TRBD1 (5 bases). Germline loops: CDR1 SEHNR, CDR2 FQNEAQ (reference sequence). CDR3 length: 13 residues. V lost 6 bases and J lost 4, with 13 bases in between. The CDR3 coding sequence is TGTGCCAGCAGTCGTTCGACAGAGTACGAGCAGTACTTC. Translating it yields CASSRSTEYEQYF.

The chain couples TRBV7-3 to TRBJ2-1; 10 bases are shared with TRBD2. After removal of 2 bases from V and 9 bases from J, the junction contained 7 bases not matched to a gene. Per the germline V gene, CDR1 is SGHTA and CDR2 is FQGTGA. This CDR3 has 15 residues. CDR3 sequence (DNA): TGTGCCAGCAGCTTATCACTAGCGGGGCACGGTGAGCAGTTCTTC. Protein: CASSLSLAGHGEQFF.

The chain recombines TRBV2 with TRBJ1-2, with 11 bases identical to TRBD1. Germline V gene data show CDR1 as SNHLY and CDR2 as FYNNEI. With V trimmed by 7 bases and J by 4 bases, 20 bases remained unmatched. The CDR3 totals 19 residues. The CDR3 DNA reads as TGTGCCAGCATAGGTCGAGGACCTTCGTCCGGGACAGGGGGCTATGGCTACACCTTC. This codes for CASIGRGPSSGTGGYGYTF.

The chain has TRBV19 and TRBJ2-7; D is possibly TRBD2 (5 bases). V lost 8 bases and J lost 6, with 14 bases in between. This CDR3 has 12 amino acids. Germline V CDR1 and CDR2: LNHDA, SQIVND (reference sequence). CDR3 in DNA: TGTGCCAGTTCCCACCGGGGAAGCGAGCAGTACTTC. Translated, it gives CASSHRGSEQYF.

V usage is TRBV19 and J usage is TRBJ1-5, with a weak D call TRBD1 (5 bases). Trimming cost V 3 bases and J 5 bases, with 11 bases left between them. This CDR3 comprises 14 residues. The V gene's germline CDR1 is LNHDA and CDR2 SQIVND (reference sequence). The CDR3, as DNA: TGTGCCAGTAGTATGATACAGGCGGATCAGCCCCAGCATTTT. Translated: CASSMIQADQPQHF.

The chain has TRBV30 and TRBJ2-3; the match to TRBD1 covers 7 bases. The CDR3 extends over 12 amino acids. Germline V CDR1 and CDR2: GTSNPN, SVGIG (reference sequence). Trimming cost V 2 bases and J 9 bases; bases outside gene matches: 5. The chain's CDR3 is CAWSPQTGTQYF. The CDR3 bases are TGTGCCTGGAGTCCCCAGACAGGGACGCAGTATTTT.

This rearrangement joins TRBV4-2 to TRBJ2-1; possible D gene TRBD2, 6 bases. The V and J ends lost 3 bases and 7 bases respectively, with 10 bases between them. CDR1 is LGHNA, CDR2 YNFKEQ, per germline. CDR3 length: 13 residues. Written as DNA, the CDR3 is TGTGCCAGCAGCCAGCTCGGGGGTAATGAGCAGTTCTTC. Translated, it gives CASSQLGGNEQFF.

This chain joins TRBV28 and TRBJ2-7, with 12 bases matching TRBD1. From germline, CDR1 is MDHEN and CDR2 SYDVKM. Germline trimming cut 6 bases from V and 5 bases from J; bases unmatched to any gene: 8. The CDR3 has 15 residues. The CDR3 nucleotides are TGTGCCAGCAGGGACGGGACAGGGGGCAGGAACGAGCAGTACTTC. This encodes CASRDGTGGRNEQYF.

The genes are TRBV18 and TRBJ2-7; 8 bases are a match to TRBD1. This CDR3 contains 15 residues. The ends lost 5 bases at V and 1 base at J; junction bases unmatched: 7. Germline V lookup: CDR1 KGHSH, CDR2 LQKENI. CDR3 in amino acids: CASSAGTGTSYEQYF. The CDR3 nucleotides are TGTGCCAGCTCAGCCGGGACAGGAACGTCCTACGAGCAGTACTTC. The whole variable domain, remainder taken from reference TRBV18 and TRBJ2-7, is NAGVMQNPRHLVRRRGQEARLRCSPMKGHSHVYWYRQLPEEGLKFMVYLQKENIIDESGMPKERFSAEFPKEGPSILRIQQVVRGDSAAYFCASSAGTGTSYEQYFGPGTRLTVT.

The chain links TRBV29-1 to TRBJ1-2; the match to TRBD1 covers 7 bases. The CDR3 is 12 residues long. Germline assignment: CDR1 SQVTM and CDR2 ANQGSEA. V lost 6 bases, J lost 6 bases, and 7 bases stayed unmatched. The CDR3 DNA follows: TGCAGCGTCGAGGGGACAGAAGATGGCTACACCTTC. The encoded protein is CSVEGTEDGYTF.